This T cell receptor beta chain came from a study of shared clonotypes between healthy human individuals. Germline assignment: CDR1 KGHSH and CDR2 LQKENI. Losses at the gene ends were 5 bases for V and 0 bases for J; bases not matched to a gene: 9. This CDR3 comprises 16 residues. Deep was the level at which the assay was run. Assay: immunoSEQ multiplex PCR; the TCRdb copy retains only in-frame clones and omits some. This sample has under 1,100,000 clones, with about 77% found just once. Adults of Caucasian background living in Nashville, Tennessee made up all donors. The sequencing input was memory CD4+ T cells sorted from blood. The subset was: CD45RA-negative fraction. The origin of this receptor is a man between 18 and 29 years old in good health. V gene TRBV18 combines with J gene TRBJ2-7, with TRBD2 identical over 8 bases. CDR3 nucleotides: TGTGCCAGCTCAGCTGGGACTAGAGGAACCTCCTACGAGCAGTACTTC. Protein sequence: CASSAGTRGTSYEQYF.